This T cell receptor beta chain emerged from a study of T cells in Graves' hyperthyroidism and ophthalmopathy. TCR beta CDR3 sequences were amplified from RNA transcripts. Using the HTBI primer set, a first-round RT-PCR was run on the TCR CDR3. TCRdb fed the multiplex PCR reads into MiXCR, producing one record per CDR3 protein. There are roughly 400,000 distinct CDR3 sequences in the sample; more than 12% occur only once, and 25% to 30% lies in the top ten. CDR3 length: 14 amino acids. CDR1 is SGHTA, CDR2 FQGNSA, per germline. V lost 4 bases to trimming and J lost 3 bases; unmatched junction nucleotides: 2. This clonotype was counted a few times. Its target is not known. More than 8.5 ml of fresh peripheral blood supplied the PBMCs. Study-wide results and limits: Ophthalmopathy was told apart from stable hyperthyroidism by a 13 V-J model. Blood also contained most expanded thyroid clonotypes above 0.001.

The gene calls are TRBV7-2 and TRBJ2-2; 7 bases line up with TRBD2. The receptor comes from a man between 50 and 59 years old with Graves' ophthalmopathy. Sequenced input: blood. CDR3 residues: CASSSGLYTGELFF. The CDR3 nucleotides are TGTGCCAGCAGCTCGGGACTATACACCGGGGAGCTGTTTTTT.